This T cell receptor (beta chain) is drawn from a study of shared clonotypes between healthy human individuals. Study processing details: ImmunoSEQ sequences covered only the junction and lacked quality scores; filtering therefore differed. The repertoire was sequenced with immunoSEQ multiplex PCR; TCRdb's copy has only in-frame clones and lacks some. For V, J and clone size, that table is used; D and trimming come from the DNA. The profile covers 2 million to 2.5 million clones, with over 85% appearing a single time and under 0.45% taken by the ten largest. This clone was detected only once. V lost 1 base and J 8 bases, leaving 9 bases between the germline ends. This CDR3 has 12 amino acids. The germline V gene has CDR1 GTSNPN and CDR2 SVGIG (reference sequence). Each of the donors was a healthy adult who was HIV-negative and had not had a recent acute infection or vaccination. All of the donors resided in Nashville, Tennessee, and each was a Caucasian adult. In the CD4+ fraction, cells were divided into CD45RA+ naive and CD45RA-negative memory subsets.

The sequencing sample was made of naive CD4+ T cells from PBMCs. Regarding subset: CD45RA+ positively selected. The clonotype originates from a man between 18 and 35 years old in good health. Some clones in this sample may be carry-over from other donors' samples. The genes are TRBV30 and TRBJ2-1; the D gene could be TRBD1 or TRBD2 (5 bases each). In DNA form, the CDR3 reads TGTGCCTGGAGTGGAGGGACGGATGAGCAGTTCTTC. Its protein product is CAWSGGTDEQFF.